These T cell receptor beta chains were read from a single sample in a study of immune evolution from preneoplasia to lung adenocarcinoma. Some clones are missing from TCRdb's copy, which holds only in-frame ones; the method was immunoSEQ multiplex PCR. This repertoire shows approximately 7,500 clones, about 79% found once; its top ten account for roughly 2.5%. The sample taken for sequencing was FFPE invasive lung adenocarcinoma tissue. The receptor source for this set is a person aged 35 to 50 with lung adenocarcinoma. Both conserved end residues are part of each CDR3. The D gene is left open where the match is weak. Clone sizes are given selectively: once, few, many, or a class where the clone is expanded.

len: 13; v_gene: TRBV4-1; j_gene: TRBJ2-7; abundance: -; d_gene: -; CDR3aa: CASSLQSTYEQYF; CDR3nt: TGCGCCAGCAGTCTCCAATCAACCTACGAGCAGTACTTC
len: 15; v_gene: TRBV7-2; j_gene: TRBJ2-7; abundance: -; d_gene: TRBD2; CDR3aa: CASSLSTSGYDEQYF; CDR3nt: TGTGCCAGCAGCCTTTCGACTAGCGGGTACGACGAGCAGTACTTC
len: 14; v_gene: TRBV27; j_gene: TRBJ2-7; abundance: -; d_gene: TRBD1; CDR3aa: CASSATDRGHEQYF; CDR3nt: TGTGCCAGCAGTGCGACAGACAGGGGCCACGAGCAGTACTTC
len: 14; v_gene: TRBV6-1; j_gene: TRBJ1-1; abundance: -; d_gene: TRBD1; CDR3aa: CASSVGSGGTEAFF; CDR3nt: TGTGCCAGCAGCGTCGGCTCAGGGGGCACTGAAGCTTTCTTT
len: 17; v_gene: TRBV7-3; j_gene: TRBJ2-1; abundance: -; d_gene: TRBD2; CDR3aa: CASLNNGGQRETNEQFF; CDR3nt: TGTGCCAGCCTAAATAACGGGGGGCAGCGGGAGACTAATGAGCAGTTCTTC
len: 15; v_gene: TRBV5-5; j_gene: TRBJ2-7; abundance: -; d_gene: -; CDR3aa: CASSRDLTTSYEQYF; CDR3nt: TGTGCCAGCAGCCGGGATCTCACTACCTCCTACGAGCAGTACTTC
len: 14; v_gene: TRBV6-4; j_gene: TRBJ1-6; abundance: -; d_gene: TRBD1; CDR3aa: CASREQGVNSPLHF; CDR3nt: TGTGCCAGCAGAGAACAGGGGGTGAATTCACCCCTCCACTTT
len: 14; v_gene: TRBV9; j_gene: TRBJ2-5; abundance: -; d_gene: -; CDR3aa: CASSPGRYQETQYF; CDR3nt: TGTGCCAGCAGCCCAGGACGGTACCAAGAGACCCAGTACTTC
len: 14; v_gene: TRBV9; j_gene: TRBJ1-1; abundance: -; d_gene: -; CDR3aa: CASSFLGRNTEAFF; CDR3nt: TGTGCCAGCAGCTTCCTGGGCAGGAACACTGAAGCTTTCTTT
len: 15; v_gene: TRBV2; j_gene: TRBJ2-3; abundance: -; d_gene: TRBD1; CDR3aa: CASRTDRGRQNTQYF; CDR3nt: TGTGCCAGCAGGACCGACAGGGGGCGACAAAATACGCAGTATTTT
len: 14; v_gene: TRBV19; j_gene: TRBJ2-3; abundance: large; d_gene: TRBD2; CDR3aa: CASSRGSGLDTQYF; CDR3nt: TGTGCCAGTAGTCGCGGGAGCGGATTAGATACGCAGTATTTT
len: 12; v_gene: TRBV28; j_gene: TRBJ1-1; abundance: -; d_gene: -; CDR3aa: CASRGRGTEAFF; CDR3nt: TGTGCCAGCAGGGGGAGGGGCACTGAAGCTTTCTTT
len: 15; v_gene: TRBV7-6; j_gene: TRBJ1-1; abundance: -; d_gene: -; CDR3aa: CASSLAQGPNTEAFF; CDR3nt: TGTGCCAGCAGCTTAGCTCAGGGGCCGAACACTGAAGCTTTCTTT
len: 13; v_gene: TRBV27; j_gene: TRBJ1-2; abundance: large; d_gene: -; CDR3aa: CASSNTGGWGYTF; CDR3nt: TGTGCCAGCAGCAACACCGGGGGATGGGGCTACACCTTC
len: 15; v_gene: TRBV5-4; j_gene: TRBJ1-2; abundance: -; d_gene: TRBD1; CDR3aa: CASNPGTGFNYGYTF; CDR3nt: TGTGCCAGCAACCCCGGGACAGGGTTTAACTATGGCTACACCTTC
len: 13; v_gene: TRBV6-1; j_gene: TRBJ1-4; abundance: -; d_gene: -; CDR3aa: CASSEERGEKLFF; CDR3nt: TGTGCCAGCAGTGAGGAAAGGGGGGAAAAACTGTTTTTT
len: 14; v_gene: TRBV6-5; j_gene: TRBJ1-2; abundance: -; d_gene: -; CDR3aa: CASTDGAGNDGYTF; CDR3nt: TGTGCCAGCACCGACGGGGCAGGGAACGATGGCTACACCTTC
len: 14; v_gene: TRBV7-2; j_gene: TRBJ2-7; abundance: -; d_gene: -; CDR3aa: CASSLGSKRYEQYF; CDR3nt: TGTGCCAGCAGCTTAGGGAGTAAGCGCTACGAGCAGTACTTC
len: 12; v_gene: TRBV18; j_gene: TRBJ1-2; abundance: -; d_gene: -; CDR3aa: CASSNEQGGYTF; CDR3nt: TGTGCCAGCTCAAATGAACAGGGAGGCTACACCTTC
len: 15; v_gene: TRBV7-2; j_gene: TRBJ2-7; abundance: -; d_gene: TRBD2; CDR3aa: CASSLESGSTYEQYF; CDR3nt: TGTGCCAGCAGCTTAGAGAGCGGGAGTACGTACGAGCAGTACTTC
len: 14; v_gene: TRBV11-3; j_gene: TRBJ1-1; abundance: -; d_gene: -; CDR3aa: CASSLAQPNTEAFF; CDR3nt: TGTGCCAGCAGCTTAGCGCAACCGAACACTGAAGCTTTCTTT
len: 16; v_gene: TRBV5-6; j_gene: TRBJ2-1; abundance: -; d_gene: TRBD2; CDR3aa: CASSLDAGGLYNEQFF; CDR3nt: TGTGCCAGCAGCTTGGATGCGGGGGGTCTCTACAATGAGCAGTTCTTC
len: 16; v_gene: TRBV5-1; j_gene: TRBJ2-2; abundance: -; d_gene: TRBD1; CDR3aa: CASRRPGTGNTGELFF; CDR3nt: TGCGCCAGCAGGCGACCCGGGACAGGCAACACCGGGGAGCTGTTTTTT
len: 18; v_gene: TRBV11-2; j_gene: TRBJ2-7; abundance: once; d_gene: TRBD2; CDR3aa: CASSLGGGVERLASEQYF; CDR3nt: TGTGCCAGCAGCTTAGGGGGGGGAGTTGAGAGGTTAGCCTCCGAGCAGTACTTC
len: 12; v_gene: TRBV6-1; j_gene: TRBJ1-2; abundance: -; d_gene: -; CDR3aa: CASSRSGFGYTF; CDR3nt: TGTGCCAGCAGTCGATCAGGTTTTGGCTACACCTTC
len: 15; v_gene: TRBV5-4; j_gene: TRBJ1-1; abundance: -; d_gene: -; CDR3aa: CASSLGRAQNTEAFF; CDR3nt: TGTGCCAGCAGCTTGGGACGGGCACAGAACACTGAAGCTTTCTTT
len: 11; v_gene: TRBV6-6; j_gene: TRBJ1-1; abundance: -; d_gene: -; CDR3aa: CASSPLGDAFF; CDR3nt: TGTGCCAGCAGTCCCCTCGGAGACGCTTTCTTT
len: 16; v_gene: TRBV4-1; j_gene: TRBJ1-1; abundance: -; d_gene: -; CDR3aa: CASSQITGTSNTEAFF; CDR3nt: TGCGCCAGCAGCCAAATAACCGGGACTTCGAACACTGAAGCTTTCTTT
len: 11; v_gene: TRBV2; j_gene: TRBJ2-1; abundance: once; d_gene: -; CDR3aa: CASRTRGGQFF; CDR3nt: TGTGCCAGCAGGACCAGGGGTGGGCAGTTCTTC
len: 15; v_gene: TRBV7-9; j_gene: TRBJ2-1; abundance: -; d_gene: TRBD2; CDR3aa: CASSLLAGGDNEQFF; CDR3nt: TGTGCCAGCAGCTTACTAGCGGGAGGGGACAATGAGCAGTTCTTC
len: 13; v_gene: TRBV2; j_gene: TRBJ1-1; abundance: -; d_gene: TRBD1; CDR3aa: CASSEDRVSEAFF; CDR3nt: TGTGCCAGCAGTGAGGACAGGGTTTCTGAAGCTTTCTTT
len: 14; v_gene: TRBV7-9; j_gene: TRBJ2-5; abundance: once; d_gene: -; CDR3aa: CASSLFWGQETQYF; CDR3nt: TGTGCCAGCAGCTTGTTCTGGGGCCAAGAGACCCAGTACTTC
len: 15; v_gene: TRBV5-4; j_gene: TRBJ2-4; abundance: -; d_gene: -; CDR3aa: CASSCPRIAKNIQYF; CDR3nt: TGTGCCAGCAGCTGCCCGAGGATAGCCAAAAACATTCAGTACTTC
len: 15; v_gene: TRBV6-1; j_gene: TRBJ2-6; abundance: -; d_gene: -; CDR3aa: CASSENRAGANVLTF; CDR3nt: TGTGCCAGCAGTGAGAACAGGGCTGGGGCCAACGTCCTGACTTTC
len: 14; v_gene: TRBV7-2; j_gene: TRBJ2-7; abundance: -; d_gene: -; CDR3aa: CASVRRANSYEQYF; CDR3nt: TGTGCCAGCGTTAGGAGGGCGAACTCCTACGAGCAGTACTTC
len: 13; v_gene: TRBV5-4; j_gene: TRBJ1-1; abundance: -; d_gene: -; CDR3aa: CASSTIGGTEAFF; CDR3nt: TGTGCCAGCAGCACAATAGGAGGCACTGAAGCTTTCTTT
len: 14; v_gene: TRBV7-9; j_gene: TRBJ1-1; abundance: -; d_gene: -; CDR3aa: CASSFGSGDTEAFF; CDR3nt: -
len: 15; v_gene: TRBV4-2; j_gene: TRBJ2-3; abundance: -; d_gene: -; CDR3aa: CASSQVGESTDTQYF; CDR3nt: TGTGCCAGCAGCCAAGTCGGCGAGAGCACAGATACGCAGTATTTT
len: 15; v_gene: TRBV28; j_gene: TRBJ1-5; abundance: -; d_gene: -; CDR3aa: CASFPRGRRNQPQHF; CDR3nt: TGTGCCAGCTTCCCCCGGGGTAGGCGCAATCAGCCCCAGCATTTT